The entry below gives a single TCR beta chain sequence along with its context. These data come from a study of CD8+ T cells in alopecia areata. Sequencing used cDNA as its template, made by extracting RNA and reverse transcribing it. Assay used: immunoSEQ multiplex PCR; TCRdb lists only in-frame clones, some missing. The sample lists over 85,000 clones; 41% were seen once. The CDR3 is made up of 14 amino acids. Germline loops: CDR1 SQVTM, CDR2 ANQGSEA. V was clipped by 7 bases and J by 1 base; unmatched bases: 6. The J gene is TRBJ2-3, the V gene TRBV29-1, with TRBD1 identical over 9 bases. The sequenced material came from CD4+ T cells sorted from blood. This clonotype was sampled from a human donor with alopecia areata. The CDR3 reads CSGIRDRGTDTQYF. Written as DNA, the CDR3 is TGCAGCGGAATCCGGGACAGGGGCACAGATACGCAGTATTTT.